One sample yielded the 29 T cell receptor beta chains listed below, sequenced in a study of PD-1 blockade in classical Hodgkin lymphoma. With no exception, relapse followed autologous stem cell transplantation in all patients, and brentuximab vedotin exposure varied. Some clones are missing from TCRdb's copy, which holds only in-frame ones; the method was immunoSEQ multiplex PCR. The table records 98,000 or so clones, about nine tenths of them present only once. This specimen consisted of peripheral blood mononuclear cells (PBMCs), obtained before the second cycle of nivolumab. These receptors originate from a human donor with classical Hodgkin lymphoma.

The chain recombines TRBV18 with TRBJ2-5; tentative D call: TRBD1 (5 bases). The germline CDR1 and CDR2 sequences are KGHSH and LQKENI. The ends were cut back, 4 bases at V and 3 bases at J, with 12 bases in the middle. The CDR3 sequence is 14 residues long. The CDR3 DNA reads TGTGCCAGCTCACGTGAGACAGAAGAAGAGACCCAGTACTTC. As protein: CASSRETEEETQYF.

The V call is TRBV7-9, the J call TRBJ1-1; D remains unclear. Germline assignment: CDR1 SEHNR and CDR2 FQNEAQ (reference sequence). Trimming left V 2 bases short and J 4 bases short, with 11 bases between. There are 14 residues in the CDR3. The CDR3 DNA is TGTGCCAGCAGCTTATTGGAGGTTGGCACTGAAGCTTTCTTT. This translates into CASSLLEVGTEAFF.

The genes are TRBV19 and TRBJ2-1; TRBD2 is a possible D gene (5 bases). Germline values: CDR1 LNHDA, CDR2 SQIVND (reference sequence). Trimming took off 8 bases at V and 5 bases at J, with 19 bases between the two ends. This CDR3 is 15 amino acids long. The CDR3 sequence is CASERREGPNNEQFF. In DNA form, the CDR3 reads TGTGCCAGTGAGCGACGTGAGGGCCCAAACAATGAGCAGTTCTTC. Variable domain in full (rest from reference TRBV19 and TRBJ2-1): DGGITQSPKYLFRKEGQNVTLSCEQNLNHDAMYWYRQDPGQGLRLIYYSQIVNDFQKGDIAEGYSVSREKKESFPLTVTSAQKNPTAFYLCASERREGPNNEQFFGPGTRLTVL.

The chain is built from TRBV19 and TRBJ1-5, with 7 bases identical to TRBD1. The CDR3 length is 15 residues. The J segment lost 5 bases and the V segment lost 1 base, leaving 5 bases of the junction unmatched. The germline CDR1 and CDR2 sequences are LNHDA and SQIVND (reference sequence). The CDR3 loop reads CASSIVSQGDQPQHF. The CDR3 DNA sequence: TGTGCCAGTAGTATAGTTAGTCAGGGGGATCAGCCCCAGCATTTT.

The chain has TRBV11-2 and TRBJ1-2; D remains unclear. Germline CDR1 reads SGHAT; CDR2 reads FQNNGV. Between the trimmed V and J ends, which lost 7 bases and 3 bases, there was a span of 12 bases. The CDR3 contains 13 residues. The CDR3 spells CASTPFIHYGYTF. The CDR3 DNA reads TGTGCCAGCACCCCTTTTATCCACTATGGCTACACCTTC. Looking up the rest from reference TRBV11-2 and TRBJ1-2 gives the full variable domain: EAGVAQSPRYKIIEKRQSVAFWCNPISGHATLYWYQQILGQGPKLLIQFQNNGVVDDSQLPKDRFSAERLKGVDSTLKIQPAKLEDSAVYLCASTPFIHYGYTFGSGTRLTVV.

The chain joins TRBV15 to TRBJ2-5, with 8 bases matching TRBD2. V was clipped by 0 bases and J by 5 bases; unmatched bases: 11. The germline V gene encodes CDR1 LNHNV and CDR2 YYDKDF (reference sequence). CDR3 length equals 17 residues. The CDR3 loop reads CATSRDRGTRGAETQYF. CDR3 bases: TGTGCCACCAGCAGAGATCGAGGGACTAGAGGGGCGGAGACCCAGTACTTC.

The J gene is TRBJ2-7, the V gene TRBV6-5; no reliable D call. This CDR3 is 13 amino acids long. Germline-derived CDR1 and CDR2 are MNHEY and SVGAGI. The ends were cut back, 4 bases at V and 5 bases at J, with 12 bases in the middle. CDR3 coding DNA: TGTGCCAGCAGTTCCCTGTCCCGGGACGAGCAGTACTTC. Translated, it gives CASSSLSRDEQYF.

The chain joins TRBV27 to TRBJ2-3; 10 bases map to TRBD1. In germline, CDR1 is MNHEY, CDR2 SMNVEV (reference sequence). Trimming took 8 bases from V and 6 from J; bases not matched to a gene: 11. The CDR3 length is 15 residues. The CDR3 loop reads CASGFPGQGMDTQYF. The CDR3 nucleotides are TGTGCCAGCGGATTCCCGGGACAGGGGATGGATACGCAGTATTTT.

This sequence joins TRBV10-3 and TRBJ2-1, with a possible D match to TRBD2 (6 bases). The germline V gene has CDR1 ENHRY and CDR2 SYGVKD. Trimming pared 7 bases from V and 6 bases from J, leaving 10 bases between. There are 12 residues in the CDR3. The CDR3 sequence: CAITGAGNEQFF. CDR3 in DNA: TGTGCCATCACAGGAGCGGGCAATGAGCAGTTCTTC.

This clone is a singleton in its sample. The gene calls are TRBV11-2 and TRBJ1-1; a possible D gene is TRBD1 (5 bases). Trimming shortened V by 5 bases and J by 7 bases, and 8 bases separated the two germline ends. This CDR3 is 11 amino acids long. Germline CDR1 SGHAT, CDR2 FQNNGV. The CDR3 reads CASSRDGEAFF. For the CDR3, the DNA is TGTGCCAGCAGCCGGGACGGTGAAGCTTTCTTT.

The gene calls are TRBV6-5 and TRBJ2-5; D is possibly TRBD1 (5 bases). Trimming removed 5 bases from V and 5 bases from J, with 12 bases in between. Germline assignment: CDR1 MNHEY and CDR2 SVGAGI. The CDR3 runs to 13 residues. The chain's CDR3 is CASSQGVLETQYF. CDR3 nucleotide sequence: TGTGCCAGCAGTCAAGGGGTTCTGGAGACCCAGTACTTC.

This rearrangement joins TRBV4-2 to TRBJ1-2; D gene unclear. Germline CDR1 LGHNA, CDR2 YNFKEQ. The germline V and J ends were trimmed by 0 bases and 4 bases, with 18 bases remaining between them. The CDR3 extends over 17 amino acids. CDR3 in amino acids: CASSQEIGQQVRYGYTF. The CDR3, as DNA: TGTGCCAGCAGCCAAGAGATAGGGCAACAAGTTCGCTATGGCTACACCTTC.

The rearrangement uses TRBV10-1 and TRBJ2-6; no clear D. The germline CDR1 and CDR2 sequences are WNHNN and SYGVQD (reference sequence). The CDR3 extends over 14 amino acids. V was shortened by 5 bases and J by 0 bases, with 5 bases between the two germline ends. CDR3 in amino acids: CASSSNSGANVLTF. Here the CDR3 DNA reads TGCGCCAGCAGTTCGAACTCTGGGGCCAACGTCCTGACTTTC.

This chain uses TRBV19 with TRBJ2-7; the match to TRBD1 covers 11 bases. CDR1 is LNHDA and CDR2 is SQIVND in the germline V gene (reference sequence). Losses at the gene ends were 5 bases for V and 6 bases for J; bases not matched to a gene: 12. The CDR3 is 16 residues long. CDR3 coding DNA: TGTGCCAGTAGTGGACAGGGGGCTGAATACTGGGGCGAGCAGTACTTC. Translating it yields CASSGQGAEYWGEQYF.

The gene calls are TRBV13 and TRBJ1-2; D gene ambiguous. Germline CDR1 and CDR2: PRHDT and FYEKMQ (reference sequence). V was cut by 0 bases and J by 4 bases, with 12 bases left in between. The CDR3 totals 15 residues. The CDR3 DNA reads TGTGCCAGCAGCTTAGGAAGCCCGGGCGGCTATGGCTACACCTTC. Translating it yields CASSLGSPGGYGYTF.

The V and J genes are TRBV6-5 and TRBJ2-7; TRBD2 might be the D (5 bases). CDR1 is MNHEY and CDR2 is SVGAGI in the germline V gene. This CDR3 has 12 residues. V was pared by 7 bases and J by 0 bases, with 7 bases between. CDR3 protein: CASKGSSYEQYF. The DNA for the CDR3 is TGTGCCAGCAAAGGGAGCTCCTACGAGCAGTACTTC.

In its sample, this clone was seen once. The chain combines TRBV5-1 with TRBJ2-3; D ambiguous. The germline V gene has CDR1 SGHRS and CDR2 YFSETQ. The CDR3 totals 14 residues. V was pared by 2 bases and J by 1 base, with 8 bases between. In nucleotides, the CDR3 is TGCGCCAGCAGCTTTGACCGAGGCACAGATACGCAGTATTTT. Residues: CASSFDRGTDTQYF.

The chain joins TRBV29-1 to TRBJ2-7; D is possibly TRBD2 (5 bases). Trimming removed 4 bases from V and 6 bases from J, with 13 bases in between. The CDR3 extends over 12 amino acids. The germline gives CDR1 SQVTM, CDR2 ANQGSEA. CDR3 protein: CSVGSSYSEQYF. CDR3 DNA: TGCAGCGTTGGCTCTAGCTACAGCGAGCAGTACTTC.

The rearrangement joins TRBV7-9 to TRBJ2-2, with D perhaps TRBD2 (6 bases). The CDR3 runs 16 residues. The V and J ends lost 4 bases and 4 bases respectively, with 16 bases between them. The germline V gene encodes CDR1 SEHNR and CDR2 FQNEAQ (reference sequence). DNA of the CDR3: TGTGCCAGCAGCTCGGGGAGGAGTCGTGGCACCGGGGAGCTGTTTTTT. This encodes CASSSGRSRGTGELFF.

The J gene is TRBJ2-2, the V gene TRBV12-2; TRBD2 is taken as the D call from the table, unchecked against the DNA. TRBV12-2 is a pseudogene segment. This CDR3 spans 20 amino acids. This CDR3 is CASRLAQASGVCTNTGELFF. CDR3 DNA sequence: TGTGCAAGTCGCTTAGCGCAGGCTAGCGGGGTGTGCACGAACACCGGGGAGCTGTTTTTT.

This chain uses TRBV18 with TRBJ1-2, with TRBD1 as a possible D gene (6 bases). The CDR3 is made up of 13 amino acids. The germline CDR1 and CDR2 sequences are KGHSH and LQKENI. V lost 4 bases and J 8 bases, leaving 14 bases between the germline ends. The CDR3 DNA is TGTGCCAGCTCACAACAGGGAGTTGAGGGCTACACCTTC. It codes for CASSQQGVEGYTF.

The chain is built from TRBV7-6 and TRBJ2-2; TRBD2 agrees at 16 bases. J gave up 5 bases and V 5 bases, and 8 bases lay outside the gene matches. The CDR3 totals 18 residues. Germline CDR1 is SGHVS and CDR2 is FNYEAQ. CDR3 amino acids: CASSLGLAGGPETGELFF. CDR3 sequence (DNA): TGTGCCAGCAGCCTGGGACTAGCGGGAGGGCCGGAAACCGGGGAGCTGTTTTTT. The whole variable domain, remainder taken from reference TRBV7-6 and TRBJ2-2, is GAGVSQSPRYKVTKRGQDVALRCDPISGHVSLYWYRQALGQGPEFLTYFNYEAQQDKSGLPNDRFSAERPEGSISTLTIQRTEQRDSAMYRCASSLGLAGGPETGELFFGEGSRLTVL.

This sequence joins TRBV5-4 and TRBJ1-2; TRBD1 is a possible D gene (6 bases). The ends were cut back, 0 bases at V and 4 bases at J, with 16 bases in the middle. The CDR3 totals 16 residues. Germline CDR1 reads SGHNT; CDR2 reads YYREEE (reference sequence). The CDR3 nucleotides read TGTGCCAGCAGCTTGGTGACGGGGCAGGGGCTCTATGGCTACACCTTC. As protein: CASSLVTGQGLYGYTF.

The count of this clone is one. V gene TRBV7-6 combines with J gene TRBJ1-5; the match to TRBD1 covers 8 bases. The V segment lost 1 base and the J segment 0 bases; nucleotides outside the gene matches: 8. The germline V gene has CDR1 SGHVS and CDR2 FNYEAQ. This CDR3 has 18 residues. DNA for the CDR3: TGTGCCAGCAGCTTAGGAGCAGGGGGCCTTTATAGCAATCAGCCCCAGCATTTT. Translation: CASSLGAGGLYSNQPQHF. The complete variable domain, with remaining parts taken from reference TRBV7-6 and TRBJ1-5, reads GAGVSQSPRYKVTKRGQDVALRCDPISGHVSLYWYRQALGQGPEFLTYFNYEAQQDKSGLPNDRFSAERPEGSISTLTIQRTEQRDSAMYRCASSLGAGGLYSNQPQHFGDGTRLSIL.

This chain links TRBV27 with TRBJ1-4, with D tentatively TRBD1 (5 bases). The CDR3 has 16 amino acids. The germline V gene encodes CDR1 MNHEY and CDR2 SMNVEV (reference sequence). V was shortened by 0 bases and J by 6 bases, with 14 bases between the two germline ends. CDR3 amino acids: CASSLSYGTSYEKLFF. CDR3 nucleotide sequence: TGTGCCAGCAGTTTATCGTACGGGACCTCGTATGAAAAACTGTTTTTT.

V and J are TRBV5-6 and TRBJ2-7; D might be TRBD1 (5 bases). The germline gives CDR1 SGHDT, CDR2 YYEEEE. This CDR3 region has 14 residues. Between the trimmed V and J ends, which lost 6 bases and 4 bases, there was a span of 17 bases. CDR3 sequence reads: CASNDELKGYEQYF. As DNA, the CDR3 is TGTGCCAGCAACGACGAGTTGAAGGGGTACGAGCAGTACTTC.

The chain joins TRBV6-1 to TRBJ2-6; possible D gene TRBD1, 5 bases. V lost 1 base to trimming and J lost 0 bases, with 7 bases between them. The germline gives CDR1 MNHNS, CDR2 SASEGT. There are 16 residues in the CDR3. Written as DNA, the CDR3 is TGTGCCAGCAGTGAAGTAGGGGACTCTGGGGCCAACGTCCTGACTTTC. Residues: CASSEVGDSGANVLTF.

V is TRBV6-1 and J is TRBJ2-5, with 7 bases lining up with TRBD1. The J call may be mistaken, given a closer DNA end match to TRBJ2-7. The CDR3 totals 17 residues. Germline loops: CDR1 MNHNS, CDR2 SASEGT. CDR3: CASSVRLGQAQGNEQYF. The DNA of the CDR3 is TGTGCCAGCAGTGTTCGTCTTGGACAGGCTCAAGGGAACGAGCAGTACTTC.

This chain connects TRBV28 to TRBJ1-3; 8 bases are shared with TRBD1. The CDR3 spans 17 residues. V shed 6 bases, J shed 2 bases, and the junction held 12 bases outside the gene matches. Per the germline V gene, CDR1 is MDHEN and CDR2 is SYDVKM. CDR3 sequence: CASSSPRGPSTGNTIYF. As DNA, the CDR3 is TGTGCCAGCAGCTCTCCCAGGGGGCCGTCGACTGGAAACACCATATATTTT.